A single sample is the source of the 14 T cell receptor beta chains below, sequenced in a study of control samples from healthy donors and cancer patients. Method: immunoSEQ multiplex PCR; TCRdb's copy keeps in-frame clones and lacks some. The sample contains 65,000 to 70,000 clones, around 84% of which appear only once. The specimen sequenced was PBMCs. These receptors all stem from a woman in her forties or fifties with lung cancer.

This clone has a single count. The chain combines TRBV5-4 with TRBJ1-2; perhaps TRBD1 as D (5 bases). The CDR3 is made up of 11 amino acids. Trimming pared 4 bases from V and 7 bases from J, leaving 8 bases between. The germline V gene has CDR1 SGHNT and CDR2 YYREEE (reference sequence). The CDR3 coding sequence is TGTGCCAGCAGCGCAGGGAGTGGCTACACCTTC. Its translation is CASSAGSGYTF. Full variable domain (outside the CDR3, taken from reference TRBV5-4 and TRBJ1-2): ETGVTQSPTHLIKTRGQQVTLRCSSQSGHNTVSWYQQALGQGPQFIFQYYREEENGRGNFPPRFSGLQFPNYSSELNVNALELDDSALYLCASSAGSGYTFGSGTRLTVV.

The CDR3 loop is CASRTPGQGNEKLFF. The DNA of the CDR3 is TGTGCCAGCAGGACGCCGGGACAGGGAAATGAAAAACTGTTTTTT. The rearrangement links TRBV27 to TRBJ1-4, with 9 bases lining up with TRBD1. V was clipped by 6 bases and J by 5 bases; unmatched bases: 7. Germline assignment: CDR1 MNHEY and CDR2 SMNVEV (reference sequence). The CDR3 is made up of 15 amino acids. Filled out from reference TRBV27 and TRBJ1-4, the complete variable domain reads EAQVTQNPRYLITVTGKKLTVTCSQNMNHEYMSWYRQDPGLGLRQIYYSMNVEVTDKGDVPEGYKVSRKEKRNFPLILESPSPNQTSLYFCASRTPGQGNEKLFFGSGTQLSVL.

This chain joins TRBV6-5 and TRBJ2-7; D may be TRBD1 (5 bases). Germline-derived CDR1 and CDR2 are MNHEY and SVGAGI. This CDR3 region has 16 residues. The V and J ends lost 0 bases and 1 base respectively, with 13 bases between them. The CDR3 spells CASSYSSGSRSYEQYF. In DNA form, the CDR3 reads TGTGCCAGCAGTTACTCGTCAGGGTCAAGATCCTACGAGCAGTACTTC.

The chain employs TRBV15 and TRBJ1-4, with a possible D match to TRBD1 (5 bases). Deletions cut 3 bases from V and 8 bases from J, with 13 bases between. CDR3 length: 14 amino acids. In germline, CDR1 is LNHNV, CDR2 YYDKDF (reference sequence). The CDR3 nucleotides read TGTGCCACCAGCAGTCCCCGGGAGGGGGAAAAACTGTTTTTT. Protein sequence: CATSSPREGEKLFF. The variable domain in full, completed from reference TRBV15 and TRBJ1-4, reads DAMVIQNPRYQVTQFGKPVTLSCSQTLNHNVMYWYQQKSSQAPKLLFHYYDKDFNNEADTPDNFQSRRPNTSFCFLDIRSPGLGDTAMYLCATSSPREGEKLFFGSGTQLSVL.

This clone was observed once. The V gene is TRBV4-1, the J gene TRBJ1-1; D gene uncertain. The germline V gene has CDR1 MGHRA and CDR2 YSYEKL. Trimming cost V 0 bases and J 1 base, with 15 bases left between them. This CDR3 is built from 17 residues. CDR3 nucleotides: TGCGCCAGCAGCCAAGATCCCGGAACCTGGAGGAACACTGAAGCTTTCTTT. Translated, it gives CASSQDPGTWRNTEAFF.

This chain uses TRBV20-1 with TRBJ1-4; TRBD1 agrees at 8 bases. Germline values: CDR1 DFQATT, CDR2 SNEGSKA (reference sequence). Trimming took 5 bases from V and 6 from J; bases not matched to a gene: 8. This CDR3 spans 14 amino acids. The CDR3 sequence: CSARGGQEHEKLFF. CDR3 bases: TGCAGTGCTCGTGGGGGACAGGAGCATGAAAAACTGTTTTTT.

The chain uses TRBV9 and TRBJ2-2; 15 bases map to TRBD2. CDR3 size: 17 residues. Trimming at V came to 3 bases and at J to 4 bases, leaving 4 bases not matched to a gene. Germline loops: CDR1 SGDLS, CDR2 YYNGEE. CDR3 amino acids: CASSEGLAGGSTGELFF. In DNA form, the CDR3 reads TGTGCCAGCAGCGAGGGACTAGCGGGGGGAAGCACCGGGGAGCTGTTTTTT.

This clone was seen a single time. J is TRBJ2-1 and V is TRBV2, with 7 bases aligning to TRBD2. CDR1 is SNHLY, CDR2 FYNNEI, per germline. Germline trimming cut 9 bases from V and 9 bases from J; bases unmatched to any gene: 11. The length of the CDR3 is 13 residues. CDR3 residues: CASRLGGAGEQFF. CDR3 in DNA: TGTGCCAGTCGATTGGGAGGGGCGGGTGAGCAGTTCTTC.

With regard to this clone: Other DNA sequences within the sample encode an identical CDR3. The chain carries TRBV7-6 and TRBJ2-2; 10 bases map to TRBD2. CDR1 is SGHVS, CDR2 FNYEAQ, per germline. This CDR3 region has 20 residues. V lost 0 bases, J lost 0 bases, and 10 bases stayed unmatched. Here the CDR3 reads CASSLAIRNSGGPNTGELFF. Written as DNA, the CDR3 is TGTGCCAGCAGCTTAGCGATTAGAAATAGCGGGGGGCCGAACACCGGGGAGCTGTTTTTT.

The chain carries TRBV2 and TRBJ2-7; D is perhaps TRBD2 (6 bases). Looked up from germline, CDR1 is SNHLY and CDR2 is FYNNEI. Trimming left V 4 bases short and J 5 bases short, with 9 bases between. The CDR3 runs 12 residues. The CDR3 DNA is TGTGCCAGCAGTGTAGGAGGGAACGAGCAGTACTTC. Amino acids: CASSVGGNEQYF.

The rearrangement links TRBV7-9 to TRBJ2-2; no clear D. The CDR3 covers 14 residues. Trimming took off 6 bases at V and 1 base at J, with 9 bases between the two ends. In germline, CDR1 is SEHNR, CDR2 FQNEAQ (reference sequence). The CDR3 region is CASRPSGNTGELFF. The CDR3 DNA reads TGTGCCAGCAGGCCCTCAGGGAACACCGGGGAGCTGTTTTTT.

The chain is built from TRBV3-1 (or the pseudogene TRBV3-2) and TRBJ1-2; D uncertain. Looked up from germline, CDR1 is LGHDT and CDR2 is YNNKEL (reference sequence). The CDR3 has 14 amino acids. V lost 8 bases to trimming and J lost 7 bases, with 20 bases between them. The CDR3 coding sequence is TGTGCCAGCGGACCGGGCCAAGAGGTCGGTGGCTACACCTTC. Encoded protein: CASGPGQEVGGYTF.

In DNA form, the CDR3 reads TGTGCCAGCAGTTACTCAGGCAGGGGAAATTCACCCCTCCACTTT. Its protein product is CASSYSGRGNSPLHF. The chain is built from TRBV6-5 and TRBJ1-6; tentatively, D is TRBD1 (6 bases). Germline CDR1 and CDR2: MNHEY and SVGAGI. Trimming pared 0 bases from V and 7 bases from J, leaving 10 bases between. This CDR3 is built from 15 residues.

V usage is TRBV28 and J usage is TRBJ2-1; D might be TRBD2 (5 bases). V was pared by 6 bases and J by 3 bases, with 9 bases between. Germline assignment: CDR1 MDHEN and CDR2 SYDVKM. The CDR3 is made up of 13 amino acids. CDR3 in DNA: TGTGCCAGCAGGACCGGGAACTACAATGAGCAGTTCTTC. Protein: CASRTGNYNEQFF.